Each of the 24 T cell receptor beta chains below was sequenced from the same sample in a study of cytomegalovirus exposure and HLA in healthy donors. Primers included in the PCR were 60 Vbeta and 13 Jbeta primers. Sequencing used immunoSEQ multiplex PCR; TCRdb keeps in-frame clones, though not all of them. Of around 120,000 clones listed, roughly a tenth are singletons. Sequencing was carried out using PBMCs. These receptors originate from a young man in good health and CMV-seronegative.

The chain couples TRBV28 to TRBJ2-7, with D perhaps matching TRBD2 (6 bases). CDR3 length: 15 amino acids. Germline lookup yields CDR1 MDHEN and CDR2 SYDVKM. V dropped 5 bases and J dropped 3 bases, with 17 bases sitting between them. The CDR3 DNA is TGTGCCAGCAGTACCACCCAGGAGGGAAACTACGAGCAGTACTTC. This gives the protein CASSTTQEGNYEQYF.

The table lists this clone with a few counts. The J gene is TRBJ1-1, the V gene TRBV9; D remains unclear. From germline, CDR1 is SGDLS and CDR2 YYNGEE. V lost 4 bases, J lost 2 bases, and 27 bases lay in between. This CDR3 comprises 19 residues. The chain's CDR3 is CASSLHSWTGDGVNTEAFF. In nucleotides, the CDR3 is TGTGCCAGCAGCCTACATTCCTGGACGGGCGACGGGGTTAACACTGAAGCTTTCTTT. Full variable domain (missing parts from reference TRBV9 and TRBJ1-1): DSGVTQTPKHLITATGQRVTLRCSPRSGDLSVYWYQQSLDQGLQFLIQYYNGEERAKGNILERFSAQQFPDLHSELNLSSLELGDSALYFCASSLHSWTGDGVNTEAFFGQGTRLTVV.

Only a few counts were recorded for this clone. CDR3 protein: CASSGRDRVSYEQYF. CDR3 bases: TGTGCCAGCAGCGGCCGGGACAGGGTATCCTACGAGCAGTACTTC. The J gene is TRBJ2-7, the V gene TRBV7-9; TRBD1 matches at 9 bases. V shed 5 bases and J 1 base; nucleotides not matched to a gene: 6. Looked up from germline, CDR1 is SEHNR and CDR2 is FQNEAQ (reference sequence). The CDR3 is made up of 15 amino acids.

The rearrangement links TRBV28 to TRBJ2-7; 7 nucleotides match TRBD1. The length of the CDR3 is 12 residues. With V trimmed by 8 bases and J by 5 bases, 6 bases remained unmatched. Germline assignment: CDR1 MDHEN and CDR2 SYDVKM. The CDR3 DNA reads TGTGCCAGCTATGACCAGGGGGACGAGCAGTACTTC. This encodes CASYDQGDEQYF.

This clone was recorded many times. CDR3 region: CASSQGQVSGANVLTF. In nucleotides, the CDR3 is TGTGCCAGCAGCCAAGGACAGGTCTCTGGGGCCAACGTCCTGACTTTC. V usage is TRBV28 and J usage is TRBJ2-6; 7 nucleotides align to TRBD1. Trimming removed 6 bases from V and 0 bases from J; junction bases left unmatched: 5. The CDR3 has 16 amino acids. CDR1 is MDHEN, CDR2 SYDVKM, per germline.

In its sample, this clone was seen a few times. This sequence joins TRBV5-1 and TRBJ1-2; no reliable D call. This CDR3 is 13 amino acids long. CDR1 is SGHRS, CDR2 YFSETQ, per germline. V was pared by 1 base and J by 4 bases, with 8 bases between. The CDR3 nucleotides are TGCGCCAGCAGCTTGAAGGAGTTCTATGGCTACACCTTC. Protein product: CASSLKEFYGYTF.

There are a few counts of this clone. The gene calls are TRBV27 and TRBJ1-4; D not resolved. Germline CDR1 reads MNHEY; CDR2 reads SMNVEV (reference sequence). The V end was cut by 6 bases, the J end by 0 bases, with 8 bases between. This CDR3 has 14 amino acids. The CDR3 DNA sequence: TGTGCCAGCAGACTCATGTCAACTAATGAAAAACTGTTTTTT. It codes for CASRLMSTNEKLFF.

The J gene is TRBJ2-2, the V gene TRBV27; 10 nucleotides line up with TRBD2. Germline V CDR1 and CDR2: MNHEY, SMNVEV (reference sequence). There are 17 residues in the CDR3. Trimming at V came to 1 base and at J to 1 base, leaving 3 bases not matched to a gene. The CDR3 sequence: CASSLLGLAVNTGELFF. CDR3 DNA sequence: TGTGCCAGCAGTTTATTAGGACTAGCGGTGAACACCGGGGAGCTGTTTTTT.

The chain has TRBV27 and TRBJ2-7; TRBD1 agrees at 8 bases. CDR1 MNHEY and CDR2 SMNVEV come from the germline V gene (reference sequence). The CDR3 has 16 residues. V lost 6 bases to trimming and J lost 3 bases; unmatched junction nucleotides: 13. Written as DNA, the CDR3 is TGTGCCAGCAGCCGTGGGCGGGCAGGGGGCGTCTACGAGCAGTACTTC. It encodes CASSRGRAGGVYEQYF.

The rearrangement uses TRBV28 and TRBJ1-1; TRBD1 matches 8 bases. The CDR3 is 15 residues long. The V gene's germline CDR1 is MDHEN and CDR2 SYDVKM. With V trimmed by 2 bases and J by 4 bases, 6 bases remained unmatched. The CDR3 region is CASSLRAGGGTEAFF. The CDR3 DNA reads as TGTGCCAGCAGTTTAAGGGCAGGGGGCGGCACTGAAGCTTTCTTT.

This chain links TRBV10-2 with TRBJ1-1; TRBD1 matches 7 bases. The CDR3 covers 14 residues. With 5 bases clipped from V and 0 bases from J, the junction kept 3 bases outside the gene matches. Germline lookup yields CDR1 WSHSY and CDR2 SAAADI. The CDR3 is CASSPDRVNTEAFF. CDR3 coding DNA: TGCGCCAGCAGTCCCGACAGGGTGAACACTGAAGCTTTCTTT.

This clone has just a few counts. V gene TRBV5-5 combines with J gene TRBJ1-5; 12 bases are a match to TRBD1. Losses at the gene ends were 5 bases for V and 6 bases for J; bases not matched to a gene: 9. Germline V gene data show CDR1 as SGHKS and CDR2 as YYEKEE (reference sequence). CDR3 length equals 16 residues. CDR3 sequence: CASSSGTGGLSQPQHF. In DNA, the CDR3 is TGTGCCAGCAGTTCCGGGACAGGGGGCCTTAGTCAGCCCCAGCATTTT. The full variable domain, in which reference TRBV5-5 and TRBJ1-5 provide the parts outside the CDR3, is DAGVTQSPTHLIKTRGQQVTLRCSPISGHKSVSWYQQVLGQGPQFIFQYYEKEERGRGNFPDRFSARQFPNYSSELNVNALLLGDSALYLCASSSGTGGLSQPQHFGDGTRLSIL.

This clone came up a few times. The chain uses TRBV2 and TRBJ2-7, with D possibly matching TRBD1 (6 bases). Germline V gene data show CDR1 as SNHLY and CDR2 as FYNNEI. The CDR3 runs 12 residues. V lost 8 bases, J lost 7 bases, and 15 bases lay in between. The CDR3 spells CASSAQGWEQYF. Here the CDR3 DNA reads TGTGCCAGCTCCGCACAGGGTTGGGAGCAGTACTTC.

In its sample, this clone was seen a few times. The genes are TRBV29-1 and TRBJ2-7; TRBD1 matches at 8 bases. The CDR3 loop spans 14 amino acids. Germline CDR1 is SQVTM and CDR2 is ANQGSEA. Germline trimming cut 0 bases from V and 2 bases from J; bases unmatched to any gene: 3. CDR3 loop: CSVEEGQVTYEQYF. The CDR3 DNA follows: TGCAGCGTTGAAGAGGGACAGGTTACCTACGAGCAGTACTTC.

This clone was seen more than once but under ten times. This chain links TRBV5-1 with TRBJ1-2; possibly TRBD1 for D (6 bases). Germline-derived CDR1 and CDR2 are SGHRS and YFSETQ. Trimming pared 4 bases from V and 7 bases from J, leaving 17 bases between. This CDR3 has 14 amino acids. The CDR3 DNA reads TGCGCCAGCAGCGCGGACAGAGGGGCGTTTGGCTACACCTTC. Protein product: CASSADRGAFGYTF. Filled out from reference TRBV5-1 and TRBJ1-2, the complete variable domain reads KAGVTQTPRYLIKTRGQQVTLSCSPISGHRSVSWYQQTPGQGLQFLFEYFSETQRNKGNFPGRFSGRQFSNSRSEMNVSTLELGDSALYLCASSADRGAFGYTFGSGTRLTVV.

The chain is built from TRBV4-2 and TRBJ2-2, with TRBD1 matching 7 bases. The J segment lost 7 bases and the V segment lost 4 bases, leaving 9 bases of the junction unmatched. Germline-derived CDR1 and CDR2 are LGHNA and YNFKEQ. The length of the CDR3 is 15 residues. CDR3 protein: CASSPEGQIGGELFF. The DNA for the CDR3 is TGTGCCAGCAGCCCAGAGGGACAGATTGGCGGGGAGCTGTTTTTT.

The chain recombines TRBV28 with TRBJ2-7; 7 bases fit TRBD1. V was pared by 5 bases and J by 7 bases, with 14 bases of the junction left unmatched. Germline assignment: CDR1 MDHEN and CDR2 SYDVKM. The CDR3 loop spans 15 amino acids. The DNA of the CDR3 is TGTGCCAGCAGTCCAACAGGGGCCGCCAAGGAAGAGCAGTACTTC. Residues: CASSPTGAAKEEQYF.

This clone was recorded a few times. This chain's CDR3 is CASGTGVRITEAFF. DNA for the CDR3: TGTGCCAGCGGGACAGGGGTGAGGATCACTGAAGCTTTCTTT. The V and J genes are TRBV6-5 and TRBJ1-1; 10 bases are a match to TRBD1. The CDR3 covers 14 residues. V was clipped by 8 bases and J by 4 bases; unmatched bases: 7. Germline CDR1 MNHEY, CDR2 SVGAGI.

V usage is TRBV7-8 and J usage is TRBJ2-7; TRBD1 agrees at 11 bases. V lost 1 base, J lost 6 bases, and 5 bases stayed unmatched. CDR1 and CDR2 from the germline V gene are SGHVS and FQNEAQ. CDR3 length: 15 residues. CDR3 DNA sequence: TGTGCCAGCAGCTTAGGGACCGGGACAGGGGGCGAGCAGTACTTC. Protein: CASSLGTGTGGEQYF.

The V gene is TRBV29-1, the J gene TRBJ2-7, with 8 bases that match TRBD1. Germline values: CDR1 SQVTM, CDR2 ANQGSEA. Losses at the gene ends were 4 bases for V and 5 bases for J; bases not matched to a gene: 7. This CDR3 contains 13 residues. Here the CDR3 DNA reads TGCAGCGTTGGTGGGCAGGGGGCCGACGAGCAGTACTTC. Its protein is CSVGGQGADEQYF.

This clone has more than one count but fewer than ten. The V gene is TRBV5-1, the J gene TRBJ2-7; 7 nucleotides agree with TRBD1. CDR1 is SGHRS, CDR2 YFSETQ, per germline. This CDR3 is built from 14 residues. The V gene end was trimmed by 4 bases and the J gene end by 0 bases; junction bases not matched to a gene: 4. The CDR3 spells CASSTRQGSYEQYF. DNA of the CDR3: TGCGCCAGCAGCACCCGACAGGGCTCCTACGAGCAGTACTTC.

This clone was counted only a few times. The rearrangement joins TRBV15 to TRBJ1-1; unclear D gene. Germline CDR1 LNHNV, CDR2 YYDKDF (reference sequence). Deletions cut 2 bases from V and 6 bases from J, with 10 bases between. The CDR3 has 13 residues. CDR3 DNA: TGTGCCACCAGCAGACGCACTCTTCCTGAAGCTTTCTTT. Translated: CATSRRTLPEAFF.

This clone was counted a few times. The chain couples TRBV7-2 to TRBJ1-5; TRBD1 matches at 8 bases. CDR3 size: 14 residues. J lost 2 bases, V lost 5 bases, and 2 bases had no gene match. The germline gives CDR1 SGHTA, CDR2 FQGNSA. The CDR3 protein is CASSPTGGNQPQHF. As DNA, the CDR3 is TGTGCCAGCAGCCCGACAGGGGGCAATCAGCCCCAGCATTTT.

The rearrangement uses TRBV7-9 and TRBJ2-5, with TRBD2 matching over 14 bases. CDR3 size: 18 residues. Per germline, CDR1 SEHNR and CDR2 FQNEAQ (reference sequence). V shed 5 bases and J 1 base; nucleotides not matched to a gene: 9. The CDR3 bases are TGTGCCAGCAGCCGAGGACTAGCGGGGGGCCAAATCCAAGAGACCCAGTACTTC. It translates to CASSRGLAGGQIQETQYF. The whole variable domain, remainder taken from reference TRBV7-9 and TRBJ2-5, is DTGVSQNPRHKITKRGQNVTFRCDPISEHNRLYWYRQTLGQGPEFLTYFQNEAQLEKSRLLSDRFSAERPKGSFSTLEIQRTEQGDSAMYLCASSRGLAGGQIQETQYFGPGTRLLVL.